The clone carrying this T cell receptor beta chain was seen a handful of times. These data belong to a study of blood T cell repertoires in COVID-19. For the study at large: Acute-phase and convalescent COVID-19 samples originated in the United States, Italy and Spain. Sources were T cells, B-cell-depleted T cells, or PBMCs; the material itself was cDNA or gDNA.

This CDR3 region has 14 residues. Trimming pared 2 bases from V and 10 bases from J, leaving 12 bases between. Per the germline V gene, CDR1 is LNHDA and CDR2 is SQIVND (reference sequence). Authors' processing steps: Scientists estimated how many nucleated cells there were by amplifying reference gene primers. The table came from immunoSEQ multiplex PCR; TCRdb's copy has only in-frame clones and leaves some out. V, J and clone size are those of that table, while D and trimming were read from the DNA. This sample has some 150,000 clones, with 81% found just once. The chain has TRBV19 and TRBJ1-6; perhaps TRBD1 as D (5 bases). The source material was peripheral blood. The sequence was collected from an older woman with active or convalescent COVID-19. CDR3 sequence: CASSISGPGSPLHF. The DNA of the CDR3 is TGTGCCAGTAGTATATCAGGGCCCGGCTCACCCCTCCACTTT.